This T cell receptor beta chain was profiled in a study of blood T cell repertoires in COVID-19. Study-wide background: Donors in the United States, Italy and Spain gave samples during acute or convalescent COVID-19. T cells, B-cell-depleted T cells, or PBMCs provided the cDNA or gDNA that served as material.

In the authors' methods: Estimation of nucleated cell counts relied on the amplification of reference gene primers. Profiling relied on immunoSEQ multiplex PCR, and the TCRdb table lists in-frame clones only, not all of them. The V and J calls and clone size were taken over from that table, and D and trimming were inferred from the DNA. The table has under 350,000 clones, about four fifths seen once. From germline, CDR1 is LNHDA and CDR2 SQIVND (reference sequence). The V end lost 4 bases, the J end lost 7 bases, and 11 bases lay between the germline ends. The CDR3 consists of 12 residues. The chain is built from TRBV19 and TRBJ2-7, with D perhaps matching TRBD2 (6 bases). This TCR was recovered from a woman in her forties or fifties who had recovered from COVID-19. What was sequenced was peripheral blood. CDR3: CASSTGDGEQYF. The CDR3 DNA reads TGTGCCAGTAGTACGGGGGATGGGGAGCAGTACTTC.